The 8 T cell receptor beta chains given below trace back to one sample, sequenced in a study of Graves' ophthalmopathy and Graves' hyperthyroidism. Transcripts of RNA were the source for amplifying TCR beta CDR3 regions. Second-round multiplex PCR followed a first-round RT-PCR using HTBI primers. TCRdb independently ran MiXCR on the multiplex PCR reads; one entry per CDR3 protein. The data hold 1 million to 1.3 million distinct CDR3 sequences, with about 36% observed a single time. Sequencing was done on a sample of peripheral blood or thyroid tissue (not recorded which). These receptors all stem from an adult man with Graves' hyperthyroidism.

This clonotype has at least ten counts. The gene calls are TRBV5-8 and TRBJ1-1; 7 positions agree with TRBD1. Losses at the gene ends were 3 bases for V and 4 bases for J; bases not matched to a gene: 9. Germline V lookup: CDR1 SGHTS, CDR2 YDEGEE. The length of the CDR3 is 15 residues. CDR3 amino acids: CASSSTGTLSTEAFF. CDR3 sequence (DNA): TGTGCCAGCAGCTCGACAGGGACTTTGTCCACTGAAGCTTTCTTT.

This clonotype has ten or more counts. The genes are TRBV7-2 and TRBJ2-7; D is undetermined. Germline CDR1 and CDR2: SGHTA and FQGNSA. V was shortened by 1 base and J by 3 bases, with 10 bases between the two germline ends. The CDR3 is made up of 14 amino acids. The DNA for the CDR3 is TGTGCCAGCAGCTTAGGCGGAGCCGGCTACGAGCAGTACTTC. It codes for CASSLGGAGYEQYF.

Regarding this clonotype: Relative to the germline gene, one junction end is altered; a read error may explain this. The rearrangement joins TRBV5-1 to TRBJ2-7, with 9 bases that match TRBD2. Germline V gene sequence: CDR1 SGHRS, CDR2 YFSETQ. The CDR3 runs to 15 residues. The chain's CDR3 is CASSQATSGSYEQYF. DNA of the CDR3: TGTGCCAGCAGCCAAGCAACTAGCGGGTCCTACGAGCAGTACTTC.

The V gene is TRBV9, the J gene TRBJ2-2, with D possibly being TRBD1 (8 bases). The CDR3 covers 19 residues. Germline V CDR1 and CDR2: SGDLS, YYNGEE. V was clipped by 4 bases and J by 1 base, with 23 bases between them. CDR3 DNA: TGTGCCAGCAGCTCTAATCTCCTCGGGGGGACAGGGAACACCGGGGAGCTGTTTTTT. It encodes CASSSNLLGGTGNTGELFF.

This sequence joins TRBV29-1 and TRBJ1-4, with D possibly matching TRBD1 (6 bases). V was cut by 4 bases and J by 8 bases, with 14 bases left in between. Germline V lookup: CDR1 SQVTM, CDR2 ANQGSEA. The CDR3 loop spans 13 amino acids. CDR3 bases: TGCAGCGTTGTGGGGGCCTCGGGGGAAAAACTGTTTTTT. Amino acid sequence: CSVVGASGEKLFF.

This clonotype has at least ten counts. The chain links TRBV5-6 to TRBJ2-7; 8 bases are a match to TRBD1. CDR3 size: 12 residues. The trim removed 4 bases at V and 6 bases at J, leaving 3 bases unmatched. The V gene's germline CDR1 is SGHDT and CDR2 YYEEEE. CDR3 in DNA: TGTGCCAGCAGCCGACAGGGGATCGAGCAGTACTTC. This codes for CASSRQGIEQYF.

The rearrangement uses TRBV7-2 and TRBJ2-5; D is possibly TRBD2 (5 bases). The length of the CDR3 is 15 residues. The V gene lost 4 bases and the J gene lost 5 bases, with 17 bases spanning the gap. Germline CDR1 reads SGHTA; CDR2 reads FQGNSA. CDR3 sequence (DNA): TGTGCCAGCAGCTCCGAGTGGAGGTCCGGGGAGACCCAGTACTTC. Protein: CASSSEWRSGETQYF. The full variable domain, rest sourced from reference TRBV7-2 and TRBJ2-5, is GAGVSQSPSNKVTEKGKDVELRCDPISGHTALYWYRQSLGQGLEFLIYFQGNSAPDKSGLPSDRFSAERTGGSVSTLTIQRTQQEDSAVYLCASSSEWRSGETQYFGPGTRLLVL.

V usage is TRBV25-1 and J usage is TRBJ2-7; tentatively, D is TRBD2 (5 bases). Trimming took off 5 bases at V and 7 bases at J, with 27 bases between the two ends. The CDR3 covers 17 residues. Looked up from germline, CDR1 is MGHDK and CDR2 is SYGVNS. The CDR3 DNA sequence: TGTGCCAGCAGTCAGACGAGTGGCGGGTATATCAACAATGAGCAGTACTTC. It is translated as CASSQTSGGYINNEQYF.